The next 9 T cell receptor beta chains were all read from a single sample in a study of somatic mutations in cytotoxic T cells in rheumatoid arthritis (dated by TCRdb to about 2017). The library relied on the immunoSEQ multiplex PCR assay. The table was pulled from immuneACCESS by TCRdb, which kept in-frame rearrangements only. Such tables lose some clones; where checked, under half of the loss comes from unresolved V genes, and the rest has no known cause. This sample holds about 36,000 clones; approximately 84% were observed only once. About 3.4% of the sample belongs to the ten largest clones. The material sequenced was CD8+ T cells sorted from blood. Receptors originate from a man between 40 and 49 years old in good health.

CDR3 nucleotide sequence: TGCAGCGTTTTCCCCGGCGACACCGGGGAGCTGTTTTTT. Translating it yields CSVFPGDTGELFF. The V and J genes are TRBV29-1 and TRBJ2-2, with unresolved D. The CDR3 has 13 amino acids. CDR1 SQVTM and CDR2 ANQGSEA come from the germline V gene. Trimming took 5 bases from V and 3 from J, leaving 10 bases between them.

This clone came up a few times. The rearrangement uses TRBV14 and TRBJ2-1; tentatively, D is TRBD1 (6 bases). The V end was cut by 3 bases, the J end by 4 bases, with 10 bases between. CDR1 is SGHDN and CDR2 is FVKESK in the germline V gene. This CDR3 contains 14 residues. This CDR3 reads CASSQGTHYNEQFF. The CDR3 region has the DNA TGTGCCAGCAGCCAGGGGACACATTACAATGAGCAGTTCTTC.

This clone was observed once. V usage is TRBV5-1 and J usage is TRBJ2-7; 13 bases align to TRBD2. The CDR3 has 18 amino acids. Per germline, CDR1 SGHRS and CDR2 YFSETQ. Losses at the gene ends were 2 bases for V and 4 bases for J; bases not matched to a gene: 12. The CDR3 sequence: CASSFKSGTSGAYYEQYF. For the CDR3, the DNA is TGCGCCAGCAGCTTTAAATCCGGGACTAGCGGGGCCTATTACGAGCAGTACTTC.

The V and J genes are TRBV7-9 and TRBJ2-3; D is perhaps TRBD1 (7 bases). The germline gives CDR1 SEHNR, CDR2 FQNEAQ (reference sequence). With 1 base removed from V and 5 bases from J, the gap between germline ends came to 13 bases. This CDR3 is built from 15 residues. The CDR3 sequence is CASSLVSRGVDTQYF. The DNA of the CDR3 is TGTGCCAGCAGCTTAGTGTCCAGGGGGGTAGATACGCAGTATTTT.

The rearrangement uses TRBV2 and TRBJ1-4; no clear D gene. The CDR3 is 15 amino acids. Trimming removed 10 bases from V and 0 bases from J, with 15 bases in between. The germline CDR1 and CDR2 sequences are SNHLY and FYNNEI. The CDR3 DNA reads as TGTGCCACCTATCTGGGAAAGACAACTAATGAAAAACTGTTTTTT. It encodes CATYLGKTTNEKLFF.

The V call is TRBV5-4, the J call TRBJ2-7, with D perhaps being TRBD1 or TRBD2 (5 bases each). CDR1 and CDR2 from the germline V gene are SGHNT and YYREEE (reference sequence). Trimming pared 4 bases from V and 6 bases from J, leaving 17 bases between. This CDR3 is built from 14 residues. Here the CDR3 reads CASSHGDLRSEQYF. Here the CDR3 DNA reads TGTGCCAGCAGCCACGGGGACCTACGGAGCGAGCAGTACTTC.

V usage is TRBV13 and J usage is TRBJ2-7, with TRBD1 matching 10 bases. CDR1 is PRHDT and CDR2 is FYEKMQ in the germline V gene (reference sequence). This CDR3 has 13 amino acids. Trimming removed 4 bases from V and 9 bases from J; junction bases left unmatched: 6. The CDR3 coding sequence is TGTGCCAGCAGCTCCGGACAGGGGGGAAGGCAGTACTTC. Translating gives CASSSGQGGRQYF.

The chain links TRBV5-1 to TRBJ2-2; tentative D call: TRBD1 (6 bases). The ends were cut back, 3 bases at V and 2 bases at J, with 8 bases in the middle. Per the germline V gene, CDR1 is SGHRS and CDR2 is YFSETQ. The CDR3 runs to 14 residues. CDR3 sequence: CASSWGTNTGELFF. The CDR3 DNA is TGCGCCAGCAGCTGGGGGACAAACACCGGGGAGCTGTTTTTT.

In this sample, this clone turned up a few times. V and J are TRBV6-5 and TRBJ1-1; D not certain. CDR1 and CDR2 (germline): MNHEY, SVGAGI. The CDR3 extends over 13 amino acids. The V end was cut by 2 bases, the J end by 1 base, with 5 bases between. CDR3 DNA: TGTGCCAGCAGTTACGCGGGGAACACTGAAGCTTTCTTT. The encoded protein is CASSYAGNTEAFF.